This is a list of T cell receptor beta chains from one sample in a study of control samples from healthy donors and cancer patients. Generated by immunoSEQ multiplex PCR, the TCRdb table keeps only in-frame clones and is missing some. The profile shows 25,000 to 35,000 clones, approximately 94% of them singletons. The sample comprised blood. The receptors here all came from a man in his 60s in good health. CDR3s leave out the opening cysteine and the closing phenylalanine or tryptophan.

J	V	CDR3
TRBJ2-5	TRBV12-3/TRBV12-4	ASSLRETQY
TRBJ1-5	TRBV19	ASTPVGRSNQPQH
TRBJ1-1	TRBV5-8	ASSLGPMNTEAF
TRBJ1-1	TRBV29-1	SVVSGNTEAF
TRBJ1-6	TRBV7-6	ASSTGRWSPLH
TRBJ2-1	TRBV10-3	AISGTSGAPHSPYEQF
TRBJ1-1	TRBV7-2	ASSFQGAEAF
TRBJ2-5	TRBV5-5	ASSFSGGEQETQY
TRBJ1-4	TRBV19	ASSIVSSTNEKLF
TRBJ2-7	TRBV30	AWSVQGPRPGEQY
TRBJ1-6	TRBV27	ASSLRGQGFRDSPLH
TRBJ2-5	TRBV25-1	ASLAGGYVGETQY
TRBJ2-1	TRBV4-2	ASSLGAGDNNEQF
TRBJ2-2	TRBV4-1	ASSLQTSGLGNTGELF
TRBJ2-5	TRBV7-3	ASSPRGGETQY
TRBJ2-7	TRBV6-5	ASSYSADTKYYEQY
TRBJ1-1	TRBV6-5	ASSPLGGEAF
TRBJ1-3	TRBV15	ATSRDGRAGNTIY
TRBJ1-1	TRBV11-1	ASSFPRTGGNTEAF
TRBJ1-5	TRBV5-5	ASSLGPNQPQH
TRBJ2-3	TRBV6-6	ASKRGGLDTQY
TRBJ2-7	TRBV5-6	ASSEYISGGLHEQY
TRBJ2-2	TRBV29-1	SVEDPAAGGGWDGELF
TRBJ1-2	TRBV7-9	ASSLAGAGGYT
TRBJ2-1	TRBV4-3	ASSQRASGGENEQF
TRBJ1-3	TRBV29-1	SGGAGNTIY
TRBJ2-5	TRBV5-5	ASSLASSQGRETQY
TRBJ2-1	TRBV4-2	ASSPRELAGGLIEQF
TRBJ1-2	TRBV5-3	ARSLRPVNYGYT
TRBJ2-7	TRBV24-1	ATSGGKGWQY
TRBJ1-2	TRBV6-2/TRBV6-3	ASSDSNYGYT
TRBJ2-3	TRBV6-5	ASRTDGASTDTQY
TRBJ1-1	TRBV6-2/TRBV6-3	ASSYAAENTEAF